Below, 7 T cell receptor beta chains from the same sample are listed, as sequenced in a study of T cells after yellow fever vaccination. From the 5' RACE reads, TCRdb called clonotypes with MiXCR, one entry per CDR3 protein. The sample gives 99,000 or so distinct CDR3 sequences, about 6% of which show up once; over 40% is in the top ten. The material sequenced was CD8+ T cells sorted from PBMCs, taken 10 days after the yellow fever booster vaccination. These receptors were obtained from a man aged 18 to 29 who received the YFV17D yellow fever vaccine.

In its sample, this clonotype was seen many times. The chain carries TRBV9 and TRBJ2-3; D might be TRBD2 (6 bases). The CDR3 contains 16 residues. Deletions cut 0 bases from V and 4 bases from J, with 15 bases between. Looked up from germline, CDR1 is SGDLS and CDR2 is YYNGEE. The CDR3 DNA sequence: TGTGCCAGCAGCGTAGCGGTGGGGGGATTCGCAGATACGCAGTATTTT. Its protein product is CASSVAVGGFADTQYF.

The V call is TRBV6-6, the J call TRBJ2-7, with TRBD2 matching over 9 bases. Per germline, CDR1 MNHNY and CDR2 SVGAGI (reference sequence). The V and J ends lost 0 bases and 0 bases, in that order; junction bases with no gene match: 3. The length of the CDR3 is 16 residues. The CDR3 DNA sequence: TGTGCCAGCAGTTACTCACTAGCGGGCCTCTCCTACGAGCAGTACTTC. It codes for CASSYSLAGLSYEQYF.

This clonotype was seen a handful of times. This rearrangement joins TRBV21-1 to TRBJ1-6. TRBV21-1 is termed a pseudogene. The CDR3 spans 13 residues. CDR3: CASRSGTLKPLHF. CDR3 coding DNA: TGTGCCAGCAGGTCCGGGACTCTTAAACCCCTCCACTTT.

The CDR3 nucleotides read TGTGCCAGCAGCCCTGACATAGCGATCACCGGGGAGCTGTTTTTT. This sequence encodes CASSPDIAITGELFF. This rearrangement joins TRBV11-2 to TRBJ2-2, with a weak D call TRBD2 (5 bases). Germline V gives CDR1 SGHAT, CDR2 FQNNGV. The ends were cut back, 5 bases at V and 4 bases at J, with 14 bases in the middle. This CDR3 has 15 residues.

J is TRBJ2-1 and V is TRBV14, with 7 nucleotides matching TRBD2. Germline V CDR1 and CDR2: SGHDN, FVKESK. The CDR3 runs to 13 residues. With V trimmed by 2 bases and J by 8 bases, 3 bases remained unmatched. The CDR3 nucleotides read TGTGCCAGCAGCCAAAGAACTAGCGATGAGCAGTTCTTC. It codes for CASSQRTSDEQFF.

V usage is TRBV5-1 and J usage is TRBJ2-1, with 9 nucleotides matching TRBD1. The CDR3 consists of 15 residues. Germline lookup yields CDR1 SGHRS and CDR2 YFSETQ. Unmatched junction bases numbered 6, after V lost 3 bases and J lost 5 bases. Here the CDR3 reads CASSWGTGLNNEQFF. The DNA of the CDR3 is TGCGCCAGCAGCTGGGGGACAGGGTTAAACAATGAGCAGTTCTTC.

The J gene is TRBJ1-2, the V gene TRBV12-3 or TRBV12-4; no clear D. The CDR3 loop spans 16 amino acids. V was cut by 1 base and J by 4 bases, with 16 bases left in between. This CDR3 reads CASSLVQRANRYGYTF. For the CDR3, the DNA is TGTGCCAGCAGTTTAGTACAGAGGGCCAATCGCTATGGCTACACCTTC.